This TCR beta chain is from a study of blood T cell repertoires in COVID-19. The germline gives CDR1 GTSNPN, CDR2 SVGIG (reference sequence). V lost 0 bases to trimming and J lost 5 bases, with 7 bases between them. The CDR3 spans 13 residues. Repertoires were generated with immunoSEQ multiplex PCR, while TCRdb's copy carries only in-frame clones and drops some. This table holds roughly 250,000 clones, 82% found once. Material for sequencing was peripheral blood. The TCR was taken from a woman in her sixties with active or convalescent COVID-19. The rearrangement links TRBV30 to TRBJ2-2; weak D call: TRBD2 (5 bases). Here the CDR3 DNA reads TGTGCCTGGAGTGTACCGGGGACCGGGGAGCTGTTTTTT. This gives the protein CAWSVPGTGELFF. Drawing the rest from reference TRBV30 and TRBJ2-2, the complete variable domain is SQTIHQWPATLVQPVGSPLSLECTVEGTSNPNLYWYRQAAGRGLQLLFYSVGIGQISSEVPQNLSASRPQDRQFILSSKKLLLSDSGFYLCAWSVPGTGELFFGEGSRLTVL.